Below, 14 T cell receptor beta chains from the same sample are listed, as sequenced in a study of blood T cells in healthy people across ages. Alongside a J-beta primer mix, a sample-barcoded 5' primer served in a second PCR lasting about 7 to 12 cycles. TCRdb used MiXCR to reprocess the 5' RACE reads, holding one entry per CDR3 protein. The sample records about 1.6 million distinct CDR3 sequences, roughly a third being singletons. Sequencing was done on a sample of blood. Receptors originate from a woman aged 25-40 years in good health.

The rearrangement joins TRBV6-5 to TRBJ2-1; 9 bases line up with TRBD1. V shed 2 bases, J shed 2 bases, and the junction held 10 bases outside the gene matches. Per germline, CDR1 MNHEY and CDR2 SVGAGI. This CDR3 is 18 amino acids long. The CDR3 loop reads CASSYNRGLAEPYNEQFF. Written as DNA, the CDR3 is TGTGCCAGCAGTTACAACAGGGGGCTGGCGGAACCCTACAATGAGCAGTTCTTC.

This chain uses TRBV24-1 with TRBJ2-1, with 8 positions matching TRBD1. This CDR3 region has 15 residues. Trimming at V came to 3 bases and at J to 4 bases, leaving 4 bases not matched to a gene. Germline lookup yields CDR1 KGHDR and CDR2 SFDVKD. CDR3 in amino acids: CATSDAGQGYNEQFF. CDR3 DNA: TGTGCCACCAGTGATGCCGGACAGGGTTACAATGAGCAGTTCTTC.

This clonotype was observed a single time. The chain recombines TRBV11-2 with TRBJ2-3; 11 nucleotides match TRBD2. Germline loops: CDR1 SGHAT, CDR2 FQNNGV. The CDR3 is 18 residues long. J was trimmed by 4 bases and V by 2 bases; bases with no gene match: 11. The CDR3 DNA follows: TGTGCCAGCAGCTTATTGGTACTAGCGGGAGTTGGCGCAGATACGCAGTATTTT. Amino acids: CASSLLVLAGVGADTQYF.

This clonotype was counted between two and nine times. The CDR3 coding sequence is TGCAGTGCTAGGCCGCTACGGGAAAGGACCTATGGCTACACCTTC. Protein product: CSARPLRERTYGYTF. V gene TRBV20-1 combines with J gene TRBJ1-2; unclear D gene. Per germline, CDR1 DFQATT and CDR2 SNEGSKA (reference sequence). This CDR3 is 15 amino acids long. V dropped 3 bases and J dropped 4 bases, with 18 bases sitting between them.

This clonotype was detected a few times. The rearrangement links TRBV27 to TRBJ1-1; D remains unclear. V dropped 6 bases and J dropped 1 base, with 9 bases sitting between them. This CDR3 spans 13 amino acids. Germline CDR1 reads MNHEY; CDR2 reads SMNVEV (reference sequence). The CDR3 protein is CASRPWGNTEAFF. CDR3 nucleotide sequence: TGTGCCAGCAGACCTTGGGGGAACACTGAAGCTTTCTTT.

This clonotype was detected a few times. The chain carries TRBV7-3 and TRBJ2-3, with D possibly TRBD2 on 6 matching bases. With 4 bases removed from V and 1 base from J, the gap between germline ends came to 24 bases. The CDR3 extends over 19 amino acids. CDR1 and CDR2 (germline): SGHTA, FQGTGA. The DNA for the CDR3 is TGTGCCAGCAGCTGGATTCCGACAAAAGGTCCGGGGGGCACAGATACGCAGTATTTT. Translating gives CASSWIPTKGPGGTDTQYF.

Remarks on this clonotype: Sequence at one end of the junction differs from germline and may be a read error. The chain uses TRBV27 and TRBJ1-2, with D possibly TRBD1 on 5 matching bases. CDR1 MNHEY and CDR2 SMNVEV come from the germline V gene (reference sequence). The CDR3 sequence is 15 residues long. The CDR3 sequence: CTSSPLGDYNYGYTF. The CDR3 nucleotides are TGTACCAGCAGTCCCTTGGGGGATTATAACTATGGCTACACCTTC.

This chain joins TRBV5-6 and TRBJ1-6; no reliable D call. Germline V gene lookup returns CDR1 SGHDT and CDR2 YYEEEE. The CDR3 length is 14 residues. V was trimmed by 2 bases and J by 7 bases, leaving 10 bases between them. The CDR3 here is CASSLGQANSPLHF. DNA of the CDR3: TGTGCCAGCAGCTTAGGGCAGGCCAATTCACCCCTCCACTTT.

The rearrangement links TRBV7-9 to TRBJ2-3, with D unresolved. CDR1 SEHNR and CDR2 FQNEAQ come from the germline V gene (reference sequence). The CDR3 runs 16 residues. V lost 5 bases to trimming and J lost 6 bases, with 21 bases between them. The CDR3 reads CASSKLTGSASDTQYF. The DNA of the CDR3 is TGTGCCAGCAGCAAACTAACGGGCTCCGCCTCCGATACGCAGTATTTT.

There are a few counts of this clonotype. This chain uses TRBV7-9 with TRBJ2-3, with 8 bases that match TRBD2. Germline values: CDR1 SEHNR, CDR2 FQNEAQ (reference sequence). CDR3 size: 16 residues. V shed 2 bases, J shed 3 bases, and the junction held 7 bases outside the gene matches. The CDR3 protein is CASSLRPAGATDTQYF. Here the CDR3 DNA reads TGTGCCAGCAGCTTACGTCCAGCGGGGGCAACAGATACGCAGTATTTT. The full variable domain, its missing parts supplied by reference TRBV7-9 and TRBJ2-3, is DTGVSQNPRHKITKRGQNVTFRCDPISEHNRLYWYRQTLGQGPEFLTYFQNEAQLEKSRLLSDRFSAERPKGSFSTLEIQRTEQGDSAMYLCASSLRPAGATDTQYFGPGTRLTVL.

This clonotype has a count of ten or more. This rearrangement joins TRBV4-2 to TRBJ2-3; 12 bases line up with TRBD2. With V trimmed by 4 bases and J by 4 bases, 9 bases remained unmatched. Germline CDR1 and CDR2: LGHNA and YNFKEQ. The CDR3 spans 17 residues. The CDR3 sequence is CASSPTAGTSGSDTQYF. The CDR3 DNA reads as TGTGCCAGCAGCCCGACCGCCGGGACTAGCGGGTCAGATACGCAGTATTTT.

This chain uses TRBV9 with TRBJ2-1; 11 bases fit TRBD2. V lost 2 bases to trimming and J lost 7 bases; unmatched junction nucleotides: 2. CDR3 length equals 14 residues. Germline lookup yields CDR1 SGDLS and CDR2 YYNGEE. The CDR3 DNA follows: TGTGCCAGCAGCGTTCGGACTAGCGGGAATGAGCAGTTCTTC. Its protein is CASSVRTSGNEQFF.

The chain employs TRBV2 and TRBJ1-2; D is possibly TRBD1 (5 bases). This CDR3 spans 16 amino acids. Trimming pared 5 bases from V and 2 bases from J, leaving 18 bases between. Germline assignment: CDR1 SNHLY and CDR2 FYNNEI. CDR3 in amino acids: CASSPTSETVNYGYTF. CDR3 bases: TGTGCCAGCAGTCCCACCTCCGAGACAGTAAACTATGGCTACACCTTC.

The chain combines TRBV7-8 with TRBJ2-2, with D possibly TRBD1 on 5 matching bases. CDR3 length equals 16 residues. Trimming took off 5 bases at V and 0 bases at J, with 13 bases between the two ends. Germline lookup yields CDR1 SGHVS and CDR2 FQNEAQ. The CDR3 region has the DNA TGTGCCAGCAGCCTGACAGCTCTAGCGAACACCGGGGAGCTGTTTTTT. It specifies CASSLTALANTGELFF.